These 5 T cell receptor beta chains were sequenced from one sample in a study of CD8 T cells in ankylosing spondylitis. TCRdb called the 5' RACE reads again in MiXCR, with one record for every CDR3 protein. The table includes around 130,000 distinct CDR3 sequences, over 6% detected once. Specimen: blood, either unsorted or a sorted T cell fraction (not recorded which). The receptors were sampled from a male donor with ankylosing spondylitis or in good health (not recorded which).

This clonotype has ten or more counts. The rearrangement joins TRBV6-1 to TRBJ1-5, with D possibly matching TRBD1 (6 bases). This CDR3 contains 15 residues. The V and J ends lost 4 bases and 3 bases respectively, with 13 bases between them. CDR1 and CDR2 from the germline V gene are MNHNS and SASEGT. CDR3 DNA sequence: TGTGCCAGCAGTGGTGAAGGGGGGCTCAATCAGCCCCAGCATTTT. It encodes CASSGEGGLNQPQHF.

This clonotype was seen many times. The CDR3 DNA is TGCGCCAGCAGCTTGACAGCTAACTCCTACGAGCAGTACTTC. The encoded protein is CASSLTANSYEQYF. This chain connects TRBV5-1 to TRBJ2-7; no definite D call. This CDR3 spans 14 amino acids. Trimming took 1 base from V and 0 from J, leaving 8 bases between them. Per germline, CDR1 SGHRS and CDR2 YFSETQ.

This clonotype was counted at least ten times. The chain uses TRBV9 and TRBJ2-1; D gene uncertain. The CDR3 totals 14 residues. CDR1 is SGDLS, CDR2 YYNGEE, per germline. V lost 0 bases and J 6 bases, leaving 10 bases between the germline ends. The CDR3 coding sequence is TGTGCCAGCAGCGTAGGAGACCATTCCAATGAGCAGTTCTTC. It specifies CASSVGDHSNEQFF. Full variable domain (missing parts from reference TRBV9 and TRBJ2-1): DSGVTQTPKHLITATGQRVTLRCSPRSGDLSVYWYQQSLDQGLQFLIQYYNGEERAKGNILERFSAQQFPDLHSELNLSSLELGDSALYFCASSVGDHSNEQFFGPGTRLTVL.

This clonotype was counted at least ten times. The chain combines TRBV10-3 with TRBJ2-5; D tentatively reads TRBD1 or TRBD2 (5 bases each). Between the trimmed V and J ends, which lost 4 bases and 2 bases, there was a span of 14 bases. Looked up from germline, CDR1 is ENHRY and CDR2 is SYGVKD. The CDR3 runs 15 residues. The CDR3 reads CAISGGSVRQETQYF. In DNA, the CDR3 is TGTGCCATCAGTGGGGGGTCAGTAAGGCAAGAGACCCAGTACTTC.

This clonotype was seen repeatedly, ten times or more. V gene TRBV30 combines with J gene TRBJ2-1; 9 nucleotides line up with TRBD1. CDR3 size: 15 residues. The V segment lost 2 bases and the J segment 7 bases; nucleotides outside the gene matches: 9. CDR1 is GTSNPN and CDR2 is SVGIG in the germline V gene (reference sequence). The CDR3 sequence: CAWSKSGTGRNEQFF. CDR3 DNA sequence: TGTGCCTGGAGTAAGTCGGGGACAGGGAGAAATGAGCAGTTCTTC. The full variable domain, its missing parts supplied by reference TRBV30 and TRBJ2-1, is SQTIHQWPATLVQPVGSPLSLECTVEGTSNPNLYWYRQAAGRGLQLLFYSVGIGQISSEVPQNLSASRPQDRQFILSSKKLLLSDSGFYLCAWSKSGTGRNEQFFGPGTRLTVL.